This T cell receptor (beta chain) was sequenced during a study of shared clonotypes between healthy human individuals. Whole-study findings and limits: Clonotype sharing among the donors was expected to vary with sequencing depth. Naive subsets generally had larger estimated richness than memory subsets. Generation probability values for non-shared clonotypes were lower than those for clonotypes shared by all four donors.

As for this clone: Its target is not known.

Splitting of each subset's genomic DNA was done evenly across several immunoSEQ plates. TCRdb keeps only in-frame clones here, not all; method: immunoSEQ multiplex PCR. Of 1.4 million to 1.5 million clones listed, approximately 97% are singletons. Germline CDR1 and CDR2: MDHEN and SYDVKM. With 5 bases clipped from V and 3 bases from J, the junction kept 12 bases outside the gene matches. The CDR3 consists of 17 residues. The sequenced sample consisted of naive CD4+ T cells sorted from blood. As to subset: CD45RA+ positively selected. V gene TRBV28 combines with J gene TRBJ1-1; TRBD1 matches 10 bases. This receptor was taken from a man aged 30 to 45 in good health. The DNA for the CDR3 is TGTGCCAGCAGTGGAACCGGGACAGGGGACAGGTACACTGAAGCTTTCTTT. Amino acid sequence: CASSGTGTGDRYTEAFF.